Listed here are 27 T cell receptor beta chains from one sample, sequenced in a study of blood T cell repertoires in COVID-19. Using immunoSEQ multiplex PCR, the repertoire was profiled, and TCRdb retains in-frame clones only, with some absent. Of some 290,000 clones listed, 85% to 95% were seen once; the top ten hold roughly 3.6%. The sample comprised PBMCs or T cells enriched from blood (not recorded which). These receptors originate from a woman younger than 45 who had been exposed to COVID-19.

The J gene is TRBJ2-5, the V gene TRBV20-1; D is unclear. V gave up 7 bases and J gave up 1 base, with 4 bases separating them. The length of the CDR3 is 10 residues. Germline loops: CDR1 DFQATT, CDR2 SNEGSKA (reference sequence). The CDR3 DNA reads TGCAGTGTACTCCAAGAGACCCAGTACTTC. Translated: CSVLQETQYF.

The rearrangement uses TRBV30 and TRBJ1-5; 8 positions agree with TRBD1. The CDR3 totals 16 residues. V lost 0 bases, J lost 4 bases, and 8 bases stayed unmatched. CDR1 is GTSNPN, CDR2 SVGIG, per germline (reference sequence). CDR3 region: CAWSVPLGTGNQPQHF. CDR3 in DNA: TGTGCCTGGAGTGTACCCCTTGGGACAGGTAATCAGCCCCAGCATTTT.

The V gene is TRBV11-1, the J gene TRBJ2-5, with 10 bases lining up with TRBD1. This CDR3 has 14 residues. CDR1 is SGHAT, CDR2 FQDESV, per germline (reference sequence). V shed 5 bases, J shed 4 bases, and the junction held 4 bases outside the gene matches. For the CDR3, the DNA is TGTGCCAGCAGCGACAGGGGGCCGGGAGAGACCCAGTACTTC. This translates into CASSDRGPGETQYF.

This clone was seen a single time. The V and J genes are TRBV6-5 and TRBJ1-4; D call uncertain. The germline V and J ends were trimmed by 6 bases and 8 bases, with 19 bases remaining between them. This CDR3 has 15 residues. CDR1 is MNHEY and CDR2 is SVGAGI in the germline V gene. The CDR3 region is CASRVHGPTGEKLFF. The DNA of the CDR3 is TGTGCCAGCAGGGTACACGGACCAACGGGGGAAAAACTGTTTTTT.

V is TRBV5-1 and J is TRBJ2-5; 8 positions match TRBD2. Germline V gives CDR1 SGHRS, CDR2 YFSETQ. The CDR3 totals 12 residues. J was trimmed by 10 bases and V by 7 bases; bases with no gene match: 9. DNA of the CDR3: TGCGCCAGCTCTGAGGCCCGGGGGGGCCAGTACTTC. It codes for CASSEARGGQYF.

This sequence joins TRBV12-3 or TRBV12-4 and TRBJ1-1, with D possibly matching TRBD1 (6 bases). The CDR3 has 13 residues. V was cut by 5 bases and J by 3 bases, with 10 bases left in between. The CDR3 protein is CASSLGQYTEAFF. CDR3 DNA sequence: TGTGCCAGCAGTCTCGGACAGTACACTGAAGCTTTCTTT.

The rearrangement joins TRBV7-9 to TRBJ2-3, with TRBD1 matching 7 bases. Per germline, CDR1 SEHNR and CDR2 FQNEAQ (reference sequence). The junction had 9 bases not matched to a gene; V was cut back by 6 bases and J by 6 bases. This CDR3 region has 14 residues. The CDR3 nucleotides are TGTGCCAGCAGGCGACAGGGAGTTGTCGATACGCAGTATTTT. Protein sequence: CASRRQGVVDTQYF.

CDR3 protein: CASSSLAGETYTDTQYF. The CDR3 region has the DNA TGTGCCAGCAGCTCACTAGCGGGGGAGACGTACACAGATACGCAGTATTTT. The J gene is TRBJ2-3, the V gene TRBV11-2, with 11 bases lining up with TRBD2. Germline V gene lookup returns CDR1 SGHAT and CDR2 FQNNGV. With 4 bases clipped from V and 2 bases from J, the junction kept 8 bases outside the gene matches. This CDR3 spans 17 amino acids.

This chain connects TRBV19 to TRBJ1-6, with no clear D. Deletions cut 5 bases from V and 6 bases from J, with 14 bases between. Germline CDR1 LNHDA, CDR2 SQIVND (reference sequence). The CDR3 has 15 residues. The CDR3 reads CASSWTVRGNSPLHF. CDR3 coding DNA: TGTGCCAGTAGTTGGACGGTCCGGGGTAATTCACCCCTCCACTTT.

The chain recombines TRBV3-1 (or the pseudogene TRBV3-2) with TRBJ1-5; D uncertain. Germline CDR1 LGHDT, CDR2 YNNKEL (reference sequence). With 1 base removed from V and 0 bases from J, the gap between germline ends came to 7 bases. This CDR3 has 15 amino acids. The CDR3 reads CASSQGHLSNQPQHF. Here the CDR3 DNA reads TGTGCCAGCAGCCAAGGACACCTTAGCAATCAGCCCCAGCATTTT.

The V and J genes are TRBV7-2 and TRBJ2-7; 14 nucleotides agree with TRBD2. CDR1 is SGHTA and CDR2 is FQGNSA in the germline V gene. This CDR3 comprises 16 residues. J lost 6 bases, V lost 0 bases, and 4 bases had no gene match. The CDR3 DNA is TGTGCCAGCAGCTTAGCGGGGACTAGCGGGGGCTTCGAGCAGTACTTC. Its protein is CASSLAGTSGGFEQYF.

CDR3 DNA: TGTGCCAGCAGCCAAGGGGGCTTGGCTCATTTCTTC. Translating gives CASSQGGLAHFF. V gene TRBV4-2 combines with J gene TRBJ2-1; TRBD1 is a possible D gene (5 bases). Germline V gives CDR1 LGHNA, CDR2 YNFKEQ. Trimming shortened V by 1 base and J by 16 bases, and 14 bases separated the two germline ends. The CDR3 is 12 amino acids.

V and J are TRBV7-2 and TRBJ1-2; a weak D match, TRBD1 (6 bases). Trimming took 4 bases from V and 1 from J, leaving 7 bases between them. Germline V CDR1 and CDR2: SGHTA, FQGNSA. The CDR3 spans 13 residues. CDR3 DNA sequence: TGTGCCAGCAGCTCACAGGGTAACTATGGCTACACCTTC. Its translation is CASSSQGNYGYTF.

In its sample, this clone was seen once. The chain carries TRBV24-1 and TRBJ1-1, with 7 bases fitting TRBD1. The CDR3 has 15 amino acids. V shed 4 bases and J 2 bases; nucleotides not matched to a gene: 6. Germline-derived CDR1 and CDR2 are KGHDR and SFDVKD. CDR3 bases: TGTGCCACCAGTGAATCGACAGGGCGAAACACTGAAGCTTTCTTT. It yields the protein CATSESTGRNTEAFF.

The chain joins TRBV5-1 to TRBJ2-7; no reliable D call. Trimming stripped 0 bases from V and 3 bases from J, with 19 bases between. CDR1 and CDR2 (germline): SGHRS, YFSETQ. This CDR3 has 17 amino acids. The CDR3 sequence: CASSLARRGGIHYEQYF. For the CDR3, the DNA is TGCGCCAGCAGCTTGGCTAGGCGAGGCGGCATCCACTACGAGCAGTACTTC.

This clone appeared a few times. The chain carries TRBV6-5 and TRBJ2-7; 9 bases are a match to TRBD1. With V trimmed by 7 bases and J by 4 bases, 8 bases remained unmatched. Germline V lookup: CDR1 MNHEY, CDR2 SVGAGI. The CDR3 totals 14 residues. The CDR3 reads CASNVVQGAYEQYF. The DNA of the CDR3 is TGTGCCAGCAATGTGGTACAGGGGGCATACGAGCAGTACTTC.

The V call is TRBV6-5, the J call TRBJ2-2; D unclear. Germline values: CDR1 MNHEY, CDR2 SVGAGI. V gave up 0 bases and J gave up 7 bases, with 12 bases separating them. This CDR3 is 15 amino acids long. CDR3 DNA: TGTGCCAGCAGTTACTCGCCCACCCCAGGCGGGGAGCTGTTTTTT. Protein: CASSYSPTPGGELFF.

This clone was seen a single time. The genes are TRBV19 and TRBJ2-3; D is uncertain. Trimming stripped 8 bases from V and 0 bases from J, with 15 bases between. Germline assignment: CDR1 LNHDA and CDR2 SQIVND (reference sequence). The CDR3 covers 15 residues. CDR3 bases: TGTGCCAGTTCCTTCAACTTTGCTAGCACAGATACGCAGTATTTT. It translates to CASSFNFASTDTQYF.

The rearrangement joins TRBV2 to TRBJ2-7; weak D call: TRBD2 (6 bases). V lost 1 base, J lost 2 bases, and 12 bases lay in between. This CDR3 is built from 15 residues. Germline V lookup: CDR1 SNHLY, CDR2 FYNNEI. The CDR3 sequence is CASSEGRGPTYEQYF. CDR3 bases: TGTGCCAGCAGTGAAGGGAGGGGCCCTACCTACGAGCAGTACTTC.

The J gene is TRBJ2-6, the V gene TRBV19, with D perhaps matching TRBD1 (5 bases). Trimming removed 3 bases from V and 0 bases from J, with 9 bases in between. The CDR3 length is 16 residues. Germline V gene data show CDR1 as LNHDA and CDR2 as SQIVND (reference sequence). For the CDR3, the DNA is TGTGCCAGTAGTATGGATAGGGGCTCTGGGGCCAACGTCCTGACTTTC. Its translation: CASSMDRGSGANVLTF. The full variable domain, its missing parts supplied by reference TRBV19 and TRBJ2-6, is DGGITQSPKYLFRKEGQNVTLSCEQNLNHDAMYWYRQDPGQGLRLIYYSQIVNDFQKGDIAEGYSVSREKKESFPLTVTSAQKNPTAFYLCASSMDRGSGANVLTFGAGSRLTVL.

The rearrangement links TRBV7-9 to TRBJ1-3; D is undetermined. Trimming left V 5 bases short and J 3 bases short, with 14 bases between. In germline, CDR1 is SEHNR, CDR2 FQNEAQ (reference sequence). The CDR3 contains 15 residues. In DNA, the CDR3 is TGTGCCAGCAGCCCCCCCTTCAGGATTGGAAACACCATATATTTT. Translation gives CASSPPFRIGNTIYF.

V is TRBV18 and J is TRBJ1-6; TRBD1 is a possible D gene (5 bases). The CDR3 runs 17 residues. Trimming cost V 4 bases and J 7 bases, with 20 bases left between them. Germline loops: CDR1 KGHSH, CDR2 LQKENI. The CDR3: CASSLYQGQRRNSPLHF. The CDR3 DNA reads as TGTGCCAGCTCACTTTATCAGGGTCAACGCAGGAATTCACCCCTCCACTTT.

The chain links TRBV30 to TRBJ1-4; 7 nucleotides line up with TRBD1. This CDR3 is 12 amino acids long. Losses at the gene ends were 3 bases for V and 12 bases for J; bases not matched to a gene: 7. Germline V gene sequence: CDR1 GTSNPN, CDR2 SVGIG (reference sequence). CDR3 amino acids: CAWSTTGTELFF. The DNA of the CDR3 is TGTGCCTGGAGCACCACCGGGACAGAACTGTTTTTT.

The genes are TRBV7-9 and TRBJ2-7; a possible D gene is TRBD2 (5 bases). The CDR3 runs 14 residues. Germline V gives CDR1 SEHNR, CDR2 FQNEAQ (reference sequence). V lost 5 bases, J lost 3 bases, and 14 bases lay in between. CDR3 bases: TGTGCCAGCAGCCCGGACTGGCGATACTACGAGCAGTACTTC. Its translation: CASSPDWRYYEQYF.

The rearrangement uses TRBV10-3 and TRBJ1-1; D unclear. V was shortened by 6 bases and J by 1 base, with 15 bases between the two germline ends. CDR1 is ENHRY, CDR2 SYGVKD, per germline. This CDR3 contains 15 residues. CDR3 in DNA: TGTGCCATCAGGAAGGGAGAACACACGAACACTGAAGCTTTCTTT. Translation gives CAIRKGEHTNTEAFF.

This clone was picked up a small number of times. This sequence joins TRBV10-3 and TRBJ2-7, with D perhaps TRBD2 (6 bases). Looked up from germline, CDR1 is ENHRY and CDR2 is SYGVKD. CDR3 length equals 15 residues. Trimming took off 7 bases at V and 2 bases at J, with 18 bases between the two ends. Written as DNA, the CDR3 is TGTGCCATCACCAGTTCCTCGCGGGGCGCCTACGAGCAGTACTTC. Translation gives CAITSSSRGAYEQYF.

This sequence joins TRBV20-1 and TRBJ2-5; D is undetermined. CDR1 is DFQATT and CDR2 is SNEGSKA in the germline V gene (reference sequence). Trimming cost V 3 bases and J 3 bases, with 11 bases left between them. The CDR3 spans 13 residues. The CDR3 loop reads CSASRVGKETQYF. CDR3 DNA: TGCAGTGCTAGTCGTGTTGGCAAAGAGACCCAGTACTTC.